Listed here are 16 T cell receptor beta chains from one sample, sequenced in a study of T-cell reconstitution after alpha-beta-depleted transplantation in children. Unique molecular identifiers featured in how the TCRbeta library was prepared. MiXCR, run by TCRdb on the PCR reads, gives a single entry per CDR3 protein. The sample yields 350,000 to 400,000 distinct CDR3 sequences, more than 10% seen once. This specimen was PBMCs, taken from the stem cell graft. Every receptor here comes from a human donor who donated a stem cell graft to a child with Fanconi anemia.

The CDR3 region is CASSPGHLTDTQYF. CDR3 DNA sequence: TGTGCCAGCAGTCCGGGACACCTCACAGATACGCAGTATTTT. This rearrangement joins TRBV12-3 or TRBV12-4 to TRBJ2-3; a weak D match, TRBD1 (6 bases). Trimming removed 5 bases from V and 2 bases from J, with 11 bases in between. The CDR3 is made up of 14 amino acids.

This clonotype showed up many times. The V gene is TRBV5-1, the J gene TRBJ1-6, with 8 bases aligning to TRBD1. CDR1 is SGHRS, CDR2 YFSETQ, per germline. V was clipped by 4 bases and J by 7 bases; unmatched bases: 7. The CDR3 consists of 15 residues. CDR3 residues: CASSGNRGGNSPLHF. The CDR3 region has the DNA TGCGCCAGCAGCGGGAACAGGGGGGGGAATTCACCCCTCCACTTT.

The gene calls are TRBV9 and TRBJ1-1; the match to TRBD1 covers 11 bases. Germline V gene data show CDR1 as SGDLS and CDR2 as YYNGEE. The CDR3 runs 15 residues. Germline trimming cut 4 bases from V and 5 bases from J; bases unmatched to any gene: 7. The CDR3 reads CASSLGQGAGTEAFF. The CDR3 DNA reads TGTGCCAGCAGCCTAGGACAGGGGGCAGGTACTGAAGCTTTCTTT.

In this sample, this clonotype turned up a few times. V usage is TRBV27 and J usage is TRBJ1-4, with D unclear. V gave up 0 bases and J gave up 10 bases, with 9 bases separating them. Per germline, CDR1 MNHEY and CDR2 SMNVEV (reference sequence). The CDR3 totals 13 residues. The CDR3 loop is CASSLSMAGKLFF. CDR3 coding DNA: TGTGCCAGCAGTTTATCGATGGCCGGAAAACTGTTTTTT.

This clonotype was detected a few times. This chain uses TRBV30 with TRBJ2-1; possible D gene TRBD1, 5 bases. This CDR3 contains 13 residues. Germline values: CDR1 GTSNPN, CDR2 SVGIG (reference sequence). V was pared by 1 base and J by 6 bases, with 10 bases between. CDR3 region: CAWSGAGSNEQFF. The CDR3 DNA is TGTGCCTGGAGTGGAGCAGGGTCCAATGAGCAGTTCTTC.

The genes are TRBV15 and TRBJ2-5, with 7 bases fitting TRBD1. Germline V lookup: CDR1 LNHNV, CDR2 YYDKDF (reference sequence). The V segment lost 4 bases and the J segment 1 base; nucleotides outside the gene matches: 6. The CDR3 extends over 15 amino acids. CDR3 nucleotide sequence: TGTGCCACCAGCATTCCTCGGACAGGCCAAGAGACCCAGTACTTC. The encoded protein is CATSIPRTGQETQYF.

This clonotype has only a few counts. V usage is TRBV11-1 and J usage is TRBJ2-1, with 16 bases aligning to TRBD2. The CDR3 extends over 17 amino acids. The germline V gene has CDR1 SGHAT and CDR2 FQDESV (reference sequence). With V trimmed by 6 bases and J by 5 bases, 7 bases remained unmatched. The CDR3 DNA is TGTGCCAGCAGTTCGGGACTAGCGGGGGGGTACAACAATGAGCAGTTCTTC. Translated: CASSSGLAGGYNNEQFF. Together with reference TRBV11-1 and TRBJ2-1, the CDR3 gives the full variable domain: EAEVAQSPRYKITEKSQAVAFWCDPISGHATLYWYRQILGQGPELLVQFQDESVVDDSQLPKDRFSAERLKGVDSTLKIQPAELGDSAMYLCASSSGLAGGYNNEQFFGPGTRLTVL.

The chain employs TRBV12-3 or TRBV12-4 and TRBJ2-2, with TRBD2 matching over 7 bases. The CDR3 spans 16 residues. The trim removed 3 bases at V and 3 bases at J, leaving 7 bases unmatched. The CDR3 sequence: CASSFSIGGYTGELFF. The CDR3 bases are TGTGCCAGCAGTTTCTCAATCGGGGGGTACACCGGGGAGCTGTTTTTT.

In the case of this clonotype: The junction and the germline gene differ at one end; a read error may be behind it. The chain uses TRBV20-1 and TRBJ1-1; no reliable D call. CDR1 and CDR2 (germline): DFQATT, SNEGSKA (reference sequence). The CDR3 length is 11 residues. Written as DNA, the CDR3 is TGTTCATGGGGTAGAAGGGATGAAGCTTTCTTT. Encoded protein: CSWGRRDEAFF.

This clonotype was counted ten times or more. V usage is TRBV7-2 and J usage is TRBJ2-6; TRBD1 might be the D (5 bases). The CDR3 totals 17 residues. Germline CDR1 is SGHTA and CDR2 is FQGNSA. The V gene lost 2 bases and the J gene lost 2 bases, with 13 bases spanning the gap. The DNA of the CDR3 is TGTGCCAGCAGCTTATTTAAGGGGATCGCTGGGGCCAACGTCCTGACTTTC. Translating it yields CASSLFKGIAGANVLTF. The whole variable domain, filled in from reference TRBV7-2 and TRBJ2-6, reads GAGVSQSPSNKVTEKGKDVELRCDPISGHTALYWYRQSLGQGLEFLIYFQGNSAPDKSGLPSDRFSAERTGGSVSTLTIQRTQQEDSAVYLCASSLFKGIAGANVLTFGAGSRLTVL.

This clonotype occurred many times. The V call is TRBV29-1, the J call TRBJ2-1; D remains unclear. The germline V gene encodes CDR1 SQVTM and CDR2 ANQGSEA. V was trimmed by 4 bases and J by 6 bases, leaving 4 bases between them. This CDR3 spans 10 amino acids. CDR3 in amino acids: CSVGVNEQFF. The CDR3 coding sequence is TGCAGCGTTGGGGTCAATGAGCAGTTCTTC.

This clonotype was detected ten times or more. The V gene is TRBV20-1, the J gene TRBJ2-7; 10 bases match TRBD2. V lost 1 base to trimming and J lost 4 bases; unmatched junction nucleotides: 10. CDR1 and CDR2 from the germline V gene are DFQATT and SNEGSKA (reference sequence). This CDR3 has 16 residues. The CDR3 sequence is CSARATSGHTPYEQYV. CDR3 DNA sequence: TGCAGTGCTAGAGCGACTAGCGGGCATACTCCTTACGAGCAGTACGTC.

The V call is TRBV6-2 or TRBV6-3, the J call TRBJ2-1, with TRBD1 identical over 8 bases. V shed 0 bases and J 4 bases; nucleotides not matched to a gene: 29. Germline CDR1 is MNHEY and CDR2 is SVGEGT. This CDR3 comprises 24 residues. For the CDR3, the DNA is TGTGCCAGCAGTTACTCAGTTGAGACAGGGGATTGGATGGACCACGAGCTTCCATACAATGAGCAGTTCTTC. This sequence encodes CASSYSVETGDWMDHELPYNEQFF.

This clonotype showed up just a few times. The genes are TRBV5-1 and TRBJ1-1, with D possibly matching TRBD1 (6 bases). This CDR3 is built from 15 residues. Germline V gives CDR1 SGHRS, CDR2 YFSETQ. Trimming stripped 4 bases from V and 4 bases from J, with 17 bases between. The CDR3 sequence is CASSRSQGSGTEAFF. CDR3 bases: TGCGCCAGCAGCCGATCGCAGGGGTCGGGCACTGAAGCTTTCTTT.

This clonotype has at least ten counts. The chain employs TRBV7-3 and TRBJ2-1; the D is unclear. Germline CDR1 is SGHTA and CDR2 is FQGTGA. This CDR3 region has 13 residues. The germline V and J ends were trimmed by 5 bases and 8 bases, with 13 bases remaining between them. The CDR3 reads CASSLDASYEQFF. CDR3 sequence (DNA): TGTGCCAGCAGCCTAGACGCCTCGTATGAGCAGTTCTTC.

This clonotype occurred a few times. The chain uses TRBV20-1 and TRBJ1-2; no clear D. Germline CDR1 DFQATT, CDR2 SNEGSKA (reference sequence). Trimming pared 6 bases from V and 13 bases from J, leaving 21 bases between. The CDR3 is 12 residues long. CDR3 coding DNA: TGCAGTGCCTTTAGCTCGCCTCCTTCCCCCACCTTC. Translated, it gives CSAFSSPPSPTF.